This entry lists 25 T cell receptor beta chains sequenced from one sample in a study of identical twins. Using its own MiXCR run on the 5' RACE reads, TCRdb lists one record per CDR3 protein. The table records approximately 220,000 distinct CDR3 sequences, 7.5% of them present only once. The sample was also linked to a second study, of yellow fever vaccine responses in identical twins.

What was sequenced was memory (CD45RO+) T cells sorted from blood. The origin of the receptors is a woman between 18 and 30 years old in good health.

This rearrangement joins TRBV19 to TRBJ2-1; D is unclear. This CDR3 comprises 13 residues. CDR1 is LNHDA, CDR2 SQIVND, per germline (reference sequence). The ends were cut back, 1 base at V and 7 bases at J, with 8 bases in the middle. In DNA, the CDR3 is TGTGCCAGTAGTATAGTTTTGGCGAATGAGCAGTTCTTC. Amino acids: CASSIVLANEQFF.

This sequence joins TRBV18 and TRBJ2-7, with TRBD1 identical over 7 bases. With V trimmed by 3 bases and J by 5 bases, 1 base remained unmatched. Per the germline V gene, CDR1 is KGHSH and CDR2 is LQKENI. The CDR3 has 12 residues. In nucleotides, the CDR3 is TGTGCCAGCTCACCTGGACAGGACGAGCAGTACTTC. Amino acid sequence: CASSPGQDEQYF.

The CDR3: CASSLAWLSGANVLTF. The CDR3 coding sequence is TGTGCCAGCAGCTTGGCCTGGCTCTCTGGGGCCAACGTCCTGACTTTC. This chain uses TRBV5-5 with TRBJ2-6; unclear D gene. Trimming took 0 bases from V and 0 from J, leaving 7 bases between them. CDR3 size: 16 residues. Germline-derived CDR1 and CDR2 are SGHKS and YYEKEE (reference sequence).

This clonotype was counted many times. CDR3 bases: TGTGCCAGCAGCTCCCATGGAGGGGGCTCCTCCTACGAGCAGTACTTC. Residues: CASSSHGGGSSYEQYF. The rearrangement links TRBV7-9 to TRBJ2-7; D possibly corresponds to TRBD1 (7 bases). The ends were cut back, 4 bases at V and 0 bases at J, with 16 bases in the middle. This CDR3 is built from 16 residues. Germline CDR1 is SEHNR and CDR2 is FQNEAQ (reference sequence).

A word on this clonotype: A much larger clone lies one base from this, so it may be a read error. The chain employs TRBV7-8 and TRBJ2-7; D gene unclear. This CDR3 contains 14 residues. CDR1 is SGHVS, CDR2 FQNEAQ, per germline. V was trimmed by 5 bases and J by 2 bases, leaving 13 bases between them. CDR3 region: CASSIKIGAYEQYF. CDR3 sequence (DNA): TGTGCCAGCAGCATAAAGATAGGCGCCTACGAGCAGTACTTC.

The table lists this clonotype with many counts. The rearrangement links TRBV12-3 or TRBV12-4 to TRBJ2-2; D not certain. Trimming stripped 7 bases from V and 2 bases from J, with 11 bases between. The CDR3 sequence is 14 residues long. The CDR3 region is CASKSDPNTGELFF. Here the CDR3 DNA reads TGTGCCAGCAAGAGCGACCCCAACACCGGGGAGCTGTTTTTT.

The genes are TRBV5-6 and TRBJ2-5; D is uncertain. The CDR3 contains 15 residues. Germline-derived CDR1 and CDR2 are SGHDT and YYEEEE. Trimming removed 4 bases from V and 4 bases from J, with 17 bases in between. For the CDR3, the DNA is TGTGCCAGCAGCCCCTGGGGTGGACCGATAGAGACCCAGTACTTC. Its protein product is CASSPWGGPIETQYF.

This chain joins TRBV20-1 and TRBJ1-1; D gene unclear. Germline-derived CDR1 and CDR2 are DFQATT and SNEGSKA (reference sequence). Trimming removed 5 bases at V and 1 base at J, with 11 bases between. The CDR3 totals 13 residues. In nucleotides, the CDR3 is TGCAGTGCTGTCCACGCGGGGAACACTGAAGCTTTCTTT. It is translated as CSAVHAGNTEAFF.

This clonotype was picked up a small number of times. The CDR3 spells CASSLEGANTDTQYF. In DNA, the CDR3 is TGTGCCAGCAGCTTAGAAGGAGCGAACACAGATACGCAGTATTTT. The J gene is TRBJ2-3, the V gene TRBV7-6; no clear D. The CDR3 has 15 amino acids. Germline V gene data show CDR1 as SGHVS and CDR2 as FNYEAQ. Trimming removed 1 base at V and 2 bases at J, with 10 bases between.

This clonotype has ten or more counts. The chain has TRBV5-6 and TRBJ2-1; D gene ambiguous. Trimming took 7 bases from V and 3 from J, leaving 17 bases between them. The length of the CDR3 is 15 residues. The germline gives CDR1 SGHDT, CDR2 YYEEEE. The CDR3 loop is CASLPRAGSYNEQFF. DNA for the CDR3: TGTGCCAGCCTTCCCCGGGCTGGAAGCTACAATGAGCAGTTCTTC.

This clonotype occurred a few times. The CDR3 loop is CASSYSSSGGAGTDTQYF. The CDR3 DNA follows: TGTGCCAGCAGTTACTCGTCTAGCGGGGGGGCCGGGACAGATACGCAGTATTTT. V usage is TRBV6-5 and J usage is TRBJ2-3; 12 bases fit TRBD2. CDR3 length equals 18 residues. Unmatched junction bases numbered 7, after V lost 0 bases and J lost 3 bases. CDR1 is MNHEY, CDR2 SVGAGI, per germline.

In this sample, this clonotype turned up many times. J is TRBJ2-1 and V is TRBV14; tentatively, D is TRBD2 (5 bases). The CDR3 sequence is 12 residues long. V was shortened by 4 bases and J by 10 bases, with 11 bases between the two germline ends. The germline CDR1 and CDR2 sequences are SGHDN and FVKESK. The CDR3 sequence: CASSPRWEEQFF. The CDR3 bases are TGTGCCAGCAGCCCCCGTTGGGAGGAGCAGTTCTTC.

The sample holds many counts of this clonotype. V and J are TRBV29-1 and TRBJ2-7, with a weak D call TRBD1 (6 bases). This CDR3 is 12 amino acids long. The V and J ends lost 3 bases and 5 bases respectively, with 11 bases between them. The germline V gene encodes CDR1 SQVTM and CDR2 ANQGSEA. The CDR3 loop reads CSVDWGRDEQYF. CDR3 coding DNA: TGCAGCGTTGACTGGGGGCGAGACGAGCAGTACTTC.

The CDR3 loop reads CASSLQGARADTQYF. The CDR3 bases are TGTGCCAGCAGTTTACAGGGGGCGAGGGCAGATACGCAGTATTTT. The J gene is TRBJ2-3, the V gene TRBV6-5, with 9 nucleotides matching TRBD1. After removal of 4 bases from V and 4 bases from J, the junction contained 6 bases not matched to a gene. The length of the CDR3 is 15 residues. The V gene's germline CDR1 is MNHEY and CDR2 SVGAGI.

This clonotype was counted a few times. The gene calls are TRBV4-3 and TRBJ1-1; D possibly corresponds to TRBD1 (6 bases). Trimming stripped 4 bases from V and 1 base from J, with 13 bases between. The CDR3 runs to 15 residues. Per the germline V gene, CDR1 is LGHNA and CDR2 is YSLEER. CDR3 bases: TGCGCCAGCAGCCCCGACGGGACAAGGAACACTGAAGCTTTCTTT. Translating gives CASSPDGTRNTEAFF.

This clonotype was counted at least ten times. The chain recombines TRBV12-3 or TRBV12-4 with TRBJ1-5, with D unclear. CDR3 size: 16 residues. Trimming took off 2 bases at V and 2 bases at J, with 13 bases between the two ends. CDR3 nucleotide sequence: TGTGCCAGCAGTTTATGGGCCATCCCACGCAATCAGCCCCAGCATTTT. Translating it yields CASSLWAIPRNQPQHF.

The chain couples TRBV18 to TRBJ2-1; 10 nucleotides match TRBD2. CDR1 KGHSH and CDR2 LQKENI come from the germline V gene. The CDR3 is 16 amino acids. The ends lost 3 bases at V and 6 bases at J; junction bases unmatched: 8. The CDR3 nucleotides are TGTGCCAGCTCACCGCAAGGGGGACTAGCGTCCAATGAGCAGTTCTTC. Residues: CASSPQGGLASNEQFF.

This clonotype was counted many times. This chain links TRBV24-1 with TRBJ2-3; TRBD2 agrees at 7 bases. This CDR3 spans 17 amino acids. Trimming cost V 0 bases and J 6 bases; bases outside gene matches: 11. CDR1 is KGHDR, CDR2 SFDVKD, per germline. CDR3 DNA: TGTGCCACCAGTGATTTGAAGAGGGAGGGCCGAAGGGATACGCAGTATTTT. Residues: CATSDLKREGRRDTQYF.

The V gene is TRBV6-1, the J gene TRBJ2-7, with TRBD1 matching 9 bases. V lost 5 bases and J lost 3; bases outside the gene matches: 2. The germline CDR1 and CDR2 sequences are MNHNS and SASEGT. The CDR3 is made up of 13 amino acids. Written as DNA, the CDR3 is TGTGCCAGCAGTACGACAGGGGGCTACGAGCAGTACTTC. Translating gives CASSTTGGYEQYF.

This clonotype occurred a few times. The chain uses TRBV20-1 and TRBJ1-5, with 7 bases that match TRBD1. The CDR3 loop spans 15 amino acids. V shed 1 base, J shed 3 bases, and the junction held 6 bases outside the gene matches. Germline lookup yields CDR1 DFQATT and CDR2 SNEGSKA (reference sequence). The CDR3 is CSARVPGTANQPQHF. The CDR3 DNA reads as TGCAGTGCTAGAGTGCCCGGGACAGCCAATCAGCCCCAGCATTTT.

J is TRBJ2-3 and V is TRBV29-1; D may be TRBD2 (6 bases). The V end was cut by 0 bases, the J end by 1 base, with 8 bases between. The CDR3 totals 14 residues. Germline V lookup: CDR1 SQVTM, CDR2 ANQGSEA. For the CDR3, the DNA is TGCAGCGTTGAAGATGGGGAGGGCACAGATACGCAGTATTTT. The encoded protein is CSVEDGEGTDTQYF.

A few counts support this clonotype. The chain joins TRBV4-1 to TRBJ2-5; 8 bases line up with TRBD2. Germline V gene lookup returns CDR1 MGHRA and CDR2 YSYEKL. With 0 bases clipped from V and 0 bases from J, the junction kept 3 bases outside the gene matches. The CDR3 length is 16 residues. The DNA of the CDR3 is TGCGCCAGCAGCCAAGAACCTAGCGGGTACCAAGAGACCCAGTACTTC. Amino acids: CASSQEPSGYQETQYF.

This clonotype showed up just a few times. The V gene is TRBV11-3, the J gene TRBJ2-2; 8 bases map to TRBD2. This CDR3 region has 16 residues. The trim removed 1 base at V and 4 bases at J, leaving 5 bases unmatched. In germline, CDR1 is SGHNT, CDR2 YENEEA. CDR3 sequence: CASSLAGGPFTGELFF. The CDR3 nucleotides read TGTGCCAGCAGCTTAGCGGGAGGGCCGTTCACCGGGGAGCTGTTTTTT.

The CDR3 here is CASTGGHTQYF. CDR3 DNA: TGTGCCAGTACGGGGGGCCATACGCAGTATTTT. This sequence joins TRBV19 and TRBJ2-3, with a tentative D call TRBD2 (7 bases). The germline V gene encodes CDR1 LNHDA and CDR2 SQIVND (reference sequence). This CDR3 has 11 residues. V shed 7 bases and J shed 7 bases, with 9 bases lying between them.

The chain employs TRBV5-1 and TRBJ2-1; D uncertain. Germline V CDR1 and CDR2: SGHRS, YFSETQ. This CDR3 has 13 residues. The V end was cut by 0 bases, the J end by 9 bases, with 10 bases between. The CDR3 bases are TGCGCCAGCAGCTTGGGACTCTCTGGTGAGCAGTTCTTC. It codes for CASSLGLSGEQFF. The full variable domain, with the rest looked up from reference TRBV5-1 and TRBJ2-1, is KAGVTQTPRYLIKTRGQQVTLSCSPISGHRSVSWYQQTPGQGLQFLFEYFSETQRNKGNFPGRFSGRQFSNSRSEMNVSTLELGDSALYLCASSLGLSGEQFFGPGTRLTVL.